These 29 T cell receptor beta chains were sequenced from one sample in a study of shared clonotypes between healthy human individuals. The data were produced by immunoSEQ multiplex PCR, yet TCRdb's version contains in-frame clones alone and is incomplete. The sample consists of roughly 2 million clones, approximately 95% of them appearing once. Sequencing was carried out using naive CD4+ T cells sorted from blood. The subset here: CD45RA+ positively selected. These receptors were obtained from a man aged 18-30 years in good health.

This clone has just one count. This chain links TRBV7-9 with TRBJ2-1, with 8 positions matching TRBD2. The CDR3 runs 14 residues. With V trimmed by 9 bases and J by 9 bases, 13 bases remained unmatched. Germline CDR1 reads SEHNR; CDR2 reads FQNEAQ (reference sequence). The CDR3 DNA reads TGTGCCAGTCCCCGGGGTAGCGGGACCGTTGAGCAGTTCTTC. This translates into CASPRGSGTVEQFF.

The chain carries TRBV4-2 and TRBJ2-7; D is unresolved. CDR1 is LGHNA, CDR2 YNFKEQ, per germline. The ends were cut back, 0 bases at V and 2 bases at J, with 8 bases in the middle. The CDR3 loop spans 14 amino acids. Here the CDR3 reads CASSQDDSTYEQYF. CDR3 in DNA: TGTGCCAGCAGCCAAGATGATTCCACCTACGAGCAGTACTTC.

The chain employs TRBV6-1 and TRBJ1-2; 11 bases agree with TRBD1. With 1 base clipped from V and 7 bases from J, the junction kept 5 bases outside the gene matches. Germline V gene lookup returns CDR1 MNHNS and CDR2 SASEGT. The CDR3 length is 15 residues. The CDR3 is CASSEGGQGVLGYTF. The CDR3 DNA reads TGTGCCAGCAGTGAAGGGGGACAGGGGGTACTTGGCTACACCTTC.

The chain employs TRBV4-1 and TRBJ1-2; 7 bases line up with TRBD1. CDR1 MGHRA and CDR2 YSYEKL come from the germline V gene. The CDR3 extends over 18 amino acids. J was trimmed by 4 bases and V by 0 bases; bases with no gene match: 14. CDR3 residues: CASSQDRLGDRGLYGYTF. CDR3 nucleotide sequence: TGCGCCAGCAGCCAAGATCGTCTTGGGGACAGAGGGCTCTATGGCTACACCTTC.

This chain connects TRBV18 to TRBJ1-5, with D perhaps matching TRBD1 (5 bases). This CDR3 is built from 17 residues. The germline V gene has CDR1 KGHSH and CDR2 LQKENI. V was clipped by 0 bases and J by 0 bases, with 12 bases between them. The CDR3: CASSPPHGGNSNQPQHF. Written as DNA, the CDR3 is TGTGCCAGCTCACCACCACACGGGGGGAATAGCAATCAGCCCCAGCATTTT.

The genes are TRBV9 and TRBJ1-4; TRBD1 agrees at 9 bases. This CDR3 region has 15 residues. Germline CDR1 reads SGDLS; CDR2 reads YYNGEE. Trimming took 0 bases from V and 8 from J; bases not matched to a gene: 5. The CDR3 spells CASSVVGTGNEKLFF. CDR3 DNA sequence: TGTGCCAGCAGCGTAGTGGGGACAGGGAACGAAAAACTGTTTTTT.

This rearrangement joins TRBV7-9 to TRBJ2-7, with 8 bases aligning to TRBD2. This CDR3 region has 15 residues. V dropped 4 bases and J dropped 0; count of bases not matched to a gene: 5. The germline gives CDR1 SEHNR, CDR2 FQNEAQ (reference sequence). The CDR3 region is CASSSGLETSYEQYF. DNA of the CDR3: TGTGCCAGCAGCTCGGGACTAGAGACCTCCTACGAGCAGTACTTC.

V is TRBV18 and J is TRBJ1-5, with D unclear. The CDR3 runs 12 residues. The V gene lost 2 bases and the J gene lost 3 bases, with 2 bases spanning the gap. Germline V lookup: CDR1 KGHSH, CDR2 LQKENI. The CDR3 reads CASSPDNQPQHF. CDR3 sequence (DNA): TGTGCCAGCTCACCAGACAATCAGCCCCAGCATTTT.

The genes are TRBV5-6 and TRBJ1-5, with 8 bases aligning to TRBD1. V gave up 5 bases and J gave up 6 bases; unmatched junction bases: 7. There are 14 residues in the CDR3. The germline CDR1 and CDR2 sequences are SGHDT and YYEEEE. This chain's CDR3 is CASSQTGVGQPQHF. CDR3 in DNA: TGTGCCAGCAGTCAGACAGGGGTAGGTCAGCCCCAGCATTTT.

Comment on this clone: Other DNA sequences within the sample encode an identical CDR3. This rearrangement joins TRBV5-4 to TRBJ2-5; possible D gene TRBD2, 5 bases. This CDR3 comprises 14 residues. V was shortened by 0 bases and J by 2 bases, with 8 bases between the two germline ends. The germline V gene encodes CDR1 SGHNT and CDR2 YYREEE (reference sequence). CDR3 sequence: CASSLGRLQETQYF. The DNA of the CDR3 is TGTGCCAGCAGCTTGGGGAGACTACAAGAGACCCAGTACTTC.

Comments on this clone: The same CDR3 also results from other DNA sequences found in this sample. V is TRBV20-1 and J is TRBJ1-1, with D uncertain. The V gene lost 4 bases and the J gene lost 0 bases, with 3 bases spanning the gap. Germline-derived CDR1 and CDR2 are DFQATT and SNEGSKA (reference sequence). The length of the CDR3 is 11 residues. The CDR3 coding sequence is TGCAGTGCTACGGTGAACACTGAAGCTTTCTTT. As protein: CSATVNTEAFF.

J is TRBJ1-5 and V is TRBV18; no reliable D call. The CDR3 runs 13 residues. Germline loops: CDR1 KGHSH, CDR2 LQKENI. Trimming shortened V by 3 bases and J by 5 bases, and 8 bases separated the two germline ends. The CDR3 sequence: CASSPGQHQPQHF. The CDR3 bases are TGTGCCAGCTCACCCGGTCAGCATCAGCCCCAGCATTTT.

The chain recombines TRBV19 with TRBJ2-1, with 8 positions matching TRBD2. V was clipped by 4 bases and J by 6 bases; unmatched bases: 5. The length of the CDR3 is 14 residues. Germline loops: CDR1 LNHDA, CDR2 SQIVND (reference sequence). CDR3 bases: TGTGCCAGTAGTAAACTAGCGGAAGTCAATGAGCAGTTCTTC. This gives the protein CASSKLAEVNEQFF.

The V gene is TRBV7-9, the J gene TRBJ2-1, with 11 bases fitting TRBD2. The V and J ends lost 1 base and 7 bases, in that order; junction bases with no gene match: 3. This CDR3 is 15 amino acids long. Germline lookup yields CDR1 SEHNR and CDR2 FQNEAQ (reference sequence). CDR3 in DNA: TGTGCCAGCAGCTTAGTTAGCGGGAGGGTGAATGAGCAGTTCTTC. It codes for CASSLVSGRVNEQFF.

This clone was seen only once. The chain combines TRBV7-9 with TRBJ1-1; 7 positions agree with TRBD1. The V segment lost 6 bases and the J segment 6 bases; nucleotides outside the gene matches: 4. Germline V CDR1 and CDR2: SEHNR, FQNEAQ (reference sequence). The CDR3 sequence is 12 residues long. DNA of the CDR3: TGTGCCAGCAGTCAGGGGGTAGCTGAAGCTTTCTTT. Encoded protein: CASSQGVAEAFF.

The chain carries TRBV9 and TRBJ2-2; 10 bases are shared with TRBD2. V lost 4 bases and J lost 5; bases outside the gene matches: 8. The V gene's germline CDR1 is SGDLS and CDR2 YYNGEE. The CDR3 extends over 16 amino acids. CDR3 DNA sequence: TGTGCCAGCAGCACCCTAGCGGGAGAGGCAACCGGGGAGCTGTTTTTT. Translating it yields CASSTLAGEATGELFF.

Details on this clone: This sample includes further DNA sequences coding for the same CDR3. The rearrangement joins TRBV30 to TRBJ1-3, with D unresolved. The CDR3 is 11 amino acids. The germline gives CDR1 GTSNPN, CDR2 SVGIG (reference sequence). Trimming stripped 8 bases from V and 0 bases from J, with 5 bases between. The CDR3, as DNA: TGTGCCCGCAGCTCTGGAAACACCATATATTTT. Protein sequence: CARSSGNTIYF. Full variable domain (missing parts from reference TRBV30 and TRBJ1-3): SQTIHQWPATLVQPVGSPLSLECTVEGTSNPNLYWYRQAAGRGLQLLFYSVGIGQISSEVPQNLSASRPQDRQFILSSKKLLLSDSGFYLCARSSGNTIYFGEGSWLTVV.

V is TRBV7-8 and J is TRBJ2-5, with 8 bases matching TRBD1. With V trimmed by 3 bases and J by 2 bases, 5 bases remained unmatched. Germline V lookup: CDR1 SGHVS, CDR2 FQNEAQ. The CDR3 extends over 15 amino acids. The CDR3 loop reads CASSFDRGFQETQYF. CDR3 nucleotides: TGTGCCAGCAGCTTCGACAGGGGTTTTCAAGAGACCCAGTACTTC. Using reference TRBV7-8 and TRBJ2-5 for the parts outside the CDR3, the full variable domain is GAGVSQSPRYKVAKRGQDVALRCDPISGHVSLFWYQQALGQGPEFLTYFQNEAQLDKSGLPSDRFFAERPEGSVSTLKIQRTQQEDSAVYLCASSFDRGFQETQYFGPGTRLLVL.

The rearrangement uses TRBV5-4 and TRBJ2-5; D remains unclear. From germline, CDR1 is SGHNT and CDR2 YYREEE (reference sequence). CDR3 length equals 14 residues. The V end lost 2 bases, the J end lost 1 base, and 9 bases lay between the germline ends. The CDR3 nucleotides are TGTGCCAGCAGCTTACGGGTGCCCCAAGAGACCCAGTACTTC. This gives the protein CASSLRVPQETQYF.

This clone was observed a single time. The chain links TRBV28 to TRBJ1-1, with D perhaps TRBD1 (6 bases). Deletions cut 2 bases from V and 7 bases from J, with 11 bases between. This CDR3 comprises 13 residues. CDR1 MDHEN and CDR2 SYDVKM come from the germline V gene. The chain's CDR3 is CASSLRGRGEAFF. The CDR3 region has the DNA TGTGCCAGCAGTTTAAGGGGCAGGGGTGAAGCTTTCTTT.

Comment on this clone: The sample carries other DNA sequences with the same CDR3. This chain connects TRBV6-1 to TRBJ2-2, with unresolved D. CDR1 is MNHNS, CDR2 SASEGT, per germline. V was pared by 4 bases and J by 2 bases, with 8 bases between. The CDR3 totals 14 residues. This CDR3 is CASSGTFNTGELFF. DNA for the CDR3: TGTGCCAGCAGTGGCACCTTCAACACCGGGGAGCTGTTTTTT.

The chain employs TRBV9 and TRBJ2-5, with D perhaps matching TRBD1 or TRBD2 (5 bases each). With 4 bases removed from V and 4 bases from J, the gap between germline ends came to 17 bases. The germline gives CDR1 SGDLS, CDR2 YYNGEE. There are 15 residues in the CDR3. CDR3 sequence (DNA): TGTGCCAGCAGCCCCCGGCGGGCAGGGTTAGAGACCCAGTACTTC. Translation gives CASSPRRAGLETQYF.

The chain combines TRBV7-2 with TRBJ1-2; unclear D gene. CDR1 is SGHTA, CDR2 FQGNSA, per germline. V lost 1 base and J lost 7, with 16 bases in between. The CDR3 spans 15 residues. The CDR3 nucleotides are TGTGCCAGCAGCTTAGGTGCCCCGGGAAGTGGTGGCTACACCTTC. As protein: CASSLGAPGSGGYTF.

The chain joins TRBV10-3 to TRBJ1-2; the D gene is possibly TRBD1 (5 bases). Germline assignment: CDR1 ENHRY and CDR2 SYGVKD. CDR3 length: 13 residues. V was trimmed by 4 bases and J by 2 bases, leaving 8 bases between them. CDR3 sequence: CAISVGQNYGYTF. DNA for the CDR3: TGTGCCATCAGTGTGGGGCAGAACTATGGCTACACCTTC.

The rearrangement joins TRBV6-6 to TRBJ1-1, with D tentatively TRBD1 (6 bases). The ends were cut back, 6 bases at V and 2 bases at J, with 13 bases in the middle. There are 14 residues in the CDR3. Germline lookup yields CDR1 MNHNY and CDR2 SVGAGI (reference sequence). DNA for the CDR3: TGTGCCAGCAGCCTGACAGGACCAAACACTGAAGCTTTCTTT. This codes for CASSLTGPNTEAFF.

The V gene is TRBV7-2, the J gene TRBJ1-4; no clear D gene. The CDR3 is made up of 16 amino acids. Looked up from germline, CDR1 is SGHTA and CDR2 is FQGNSA. Deletions cut 1 base from V and 7 bases from J, with 16 bases between. The DNA of the CDR3 is TGTGCCAGCAGCTTAGTAGCCCGGCAGGATAGTGAAAAACTGTTTTTT. It yields the protein CASSLVARQDSEKLFF.

The J gene is TRBJ2-7, the V gene TRBV7-2; 8 bases map to TRBD1. The V and J ends lost 3 bases and 3 bases, in that order; junction bases with no gene match: 10. Germline lookup yields CDR1 SGHTA and CDR2 FQGNSA. The CDR3 spans 16 residues. DNA of the CDR3: TGTGCCAGCAGCTTGGTCGGTCGACAGGGGTACTACGAGCAGTACTTC. As protein: CASSLVGRQGYYEQYF. The full variable domain, with the rest looked up from reference TRBV7-2 and TRBJ2-7, is GAGVSQSPSNKVTEKGKDVELRCDPISGHTALYWYRQSLGQGLEFLIYFQGNSAPDKSGLPSDRFSAERTGGSVSTLTIQRTQQEDSAVYLCASSLVGRQGYYEQYFGPGTRLTVT.

This clone is a singleton in its sample. V usage is TRBV2 and J usage is TRBJ2-5; 8 nucleotides agree with TRBD2. Trimming took 8 bases from V and 1 from J; bases not matched to a gene: 3. Germline assignment: CDR1 SNHLY and CDR2 FYNNEI. The CDR3 runs 13 residues. The CDR3 coding sequence is TGTGCCAGCCAGCGGGGGATCCAAGAGACCCAGTACTTC. It codes for CASQRGIQETQYF.

The J gene is TRBJ1-6, the V gene TRBV28; D is perhaps TRBD1 (5 bases). Trimming took off 5 bases at V and 1 base at J, with 18 bases between the two ends. From germline, CDR1 is MDHEN and CDR2 SYDVKM. The CDR3 runs to 18 residues. In DNA, the CDR3 is TGTGCCAGCAGTCCCGTTTGGGACCGGGTTTCCTATAATTCACCCCTCCACTTT. Protein sequence: CASSPVWDRVSYNSPLHF.